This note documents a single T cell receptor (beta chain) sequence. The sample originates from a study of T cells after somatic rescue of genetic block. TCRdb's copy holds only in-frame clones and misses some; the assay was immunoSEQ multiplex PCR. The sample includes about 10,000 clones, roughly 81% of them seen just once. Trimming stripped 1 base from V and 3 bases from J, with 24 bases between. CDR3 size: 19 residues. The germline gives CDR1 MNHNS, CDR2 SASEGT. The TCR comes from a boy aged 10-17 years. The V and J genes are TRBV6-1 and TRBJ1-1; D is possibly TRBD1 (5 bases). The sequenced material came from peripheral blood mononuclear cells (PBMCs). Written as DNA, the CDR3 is TGTGCCAGCAGTGAAGGGGGCGCGTGGATCGGCGGGGTCCACACTGAAGCTTTCTTT. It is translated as CASSEGGAWIGGVHTEAFF.